This T cell receptor (beta chain) was captured by sequencing in a study of blood T cell repertoires in COVID-19. Study as a whole: PBMCs, B-cell-depleted T cells, or T cells were the source of the cDNA or gDNA that made up the material.

J lost 0 bases, V lost 3 bases, and 3 bases had no gene match. Germline V lookup: CDR1 MDHEN, CDR2 SYDVKM. This CDR3 comprises 16 residues. The repertoire was sequenced with immunoSEQ multiplex PCR; TCRdb's copy has only in-frame clones and lacks some. The table records 150,000 to 200,000 clones, about 88% of them present only once. The chain has TRBV28 and TRBJ1-5; 9 bases fit TRBD1. This TCR came from a woman under 30 who had recovered from COVID-19. The sample consisted of PBMCs or T cells enriched from blood (not recorded which). The CDR3 sequence: CASSLGTGNSNQPQHF. The CDR3 DNA is TGTGCCAGCAGTTTGGGGACAGGGAATAGCAATCAGCCCCAGCATTTT.